The rows below give T cell receptor beta chains drawn from one sample of a study of blood T cells in healthy people across ages. TCRdb re-derived calls from the 5' RACE reads in MiXCR, one entry per CDR3 protein. The sample holds approximately 670,000 distinct CDR3 sequences, roughly two fifths seen once. Source material: blood. The receptor source for this set is a man older than 75 in good health. Both conserved end residues are part of each CDR3. A D gene is named only where the DNA matches it firmly. Clone size is stated in some rows and not others, as once, few, many or a class when expanded.

size	D	V	J	CDR3	DNA
.	TRBD1	TRBV28	TRBJ2-4	CAYNRGLAKNIQYF	TGTGCCTACAACAGGGGTCTCGCCAAAAACATTCAGTACTTC
.	.	TRBV7-2	TRBJ2-7	CASSLETGKYF	TGTGCCAGCAGCTTAGAAACGGGGAAGTACTTC
few	.	TRBV6-5	TRBJ2-4	CASRVASENIQYF	TGTGCCAGCAGAGTAGCGAGCGAAAACATTCAGTACTTC
few	.	TRBV7-9	TRBJ2-5	CASSLVGASDGETQYF	TGTGCCAGCAGCTTAGTCGGGGCTAGCGACGGAGAGACCCAGTACTTC
.	.	TRBV7-3	TRBJ2-2	CASSLDFMNTGELFF	TGTGCCAGCAGCTTAGACTTTATGAACACTGGGGAGCTGTTTTTT
.	.	TRBV18	TRBJ1-6	CASSPPGRRGSGNSPLHF	TGTGCCAGCTCACCACCGGGCAGGCGAGGGTCGGGGAATTCACCCCTCCACTTT
few	TRBD1	TRBV29-1	TRBJ1-2	CSVDGGQGYGYTF	TGCAGCGTGGATGGTGGACAGGGGTATGGCTACACCTTC
.	.	TRBV7-9	TRBJ2-4	CASSPASGYIQYF	TGTGCCAGCAGCCCCGCGTCGGGGTACATTCAGTACTTC
many	TRBD2	TRBV25-1	TRBJ2-1	CASSTHSGVEQFF	TGTGCCAGCAGTACACATAGCGGGGTTGAGCAGTTCTTC
.	.	TRBV7-2	TRBJ1-3	CASSANSGNTIYF	TGTGCCAGCAGCGCAAACTCTGGAAACACCATATATTTT
many	TRBD1	TRBV29-1	TRBJ2-5	CSVETDRDGETQYF	TGCAGCGTTGAAACTGACAGGGATGGAGAGACCCAGTACTTC
.	.	TRBV7-2	TRBJ1-2	CASSPTRALGYTF	TGTGCCAGCAGCCCCACCAGGGCGTTGGGCTACACCTTC
.	.	TRBV6-5	TRBJ1-1	CASARIPQGGGAEAFF	TGTGCCAGCGCCCGTATCCCCCAGGGCGGGGGGGCTGAAGCTTTCTTT
.	.	TRBV10-3	TRBJ2-1	CAISPTTSPGYNEQFF	TGTGCCATCAGCCCTACCACCTCCCCGGGGTACAATGAGCAGTTCTTC
.	TRBD2	TRBV20-1	TRBJ2-3	CSARRGGGADTQYF	TGCAGTGCTCGACGGGGGGGCGGGGCAGATACGCAGTATTTT
.	.	TRBV29-1	TRBJ1-2	CSVEEGKGPRGYTF	TGCAGCGTTGAAGAGGGGAAGGGGCCGAGAGGCTACACCTTC
many	TRBD1	TRBV24-1	TRBJ2-7	CATSDPTGAQTYEQYF	TGTGCCACCAGTGACCCTACAGGGGCCCAAACCTACGAGCAGTACTTC
many	.	TRBV5-1	TRBJ1-2	CASSLYRNYGYTF	TGCGCCAGCAGCTTGTACAGGAACTATGGCTACACCTTC
.	.	TRBV7-2	TRBJ1-3	CASSLRGHRSSGSTIYF	TGTGCCAGCAGCTTACGGGGGCACCGGAGCTCTGGAAGCACCATATATTTT
.	TRBD2	TRBV6-2/TRBV6-3	TRBJ2-1	CASIESGRAREQFF	TGTGCCAGCATAGAAAGCGGGAGGGCCCGTGAGCAGTTCTTC
.	.	TRBV6-1	TRBJ1-1	CASSARTDGTEAFF	TGTGCCAGCAGTGCAAGGACAGACGGAACTGAAGCTTTCTTT
once	.	TRBV5-6	TRBJ2-1	CASSQPGGAYSEQFF	TGTGCCAGCAGCCAGCCGGGTGGCGCCTACAGTGAGCAGTTCTTC
once	TRBD1	TRBV27	TRBJ2-7	CTSGMGQYYEQYF	TGTACCAGCGGCATGGGACAGTACTACGAGCAGTACTTC
.	TRBD1	TRBV4-2	TRBJ1-2	CASSDRQGGGYGHTF	TGTGCCAGCAGCGACAGACAGGGAGGGGGCTATGGCCACACCTTC
.	.	TRBV6-2/TRBV6-3	TRBJ2-5	CASSRDLSGETQYF	TGTGCCAGCAGTCGAGACCTGAGCGGGGAGACCCAGTACTTC
few	.	TRBV28	TRBJ1-1	CASTRTGLNTEAFF	TGTGCCAGCACACGAACAGGGTTGAACACTGAAGCTTTCTTT
once	.	TRBV12-3/TRBV12-4	TRBJ2-5	CASSLTFSEGFQETQYF	TGTGCCAGCAGTTTGACATTTTCAGAGGGCTTCCAAGAGACCCAGTACTTC
.	TRBD1	TRBV4-3	TRBJ2-7	CASSQDPRQGYEQYF	TGCGCCAGCAGCCAAGACCCCAGACAGGGTTACGAGCAGTACTTC
few	TRBD2	TRBV20-1	TRBJ2-1	CSAPNLGLAGEQFF	TGCAGTGCCCCGAACCTGGGACTAGCGGGAGAGCAGTTCTTC
.	.	TRBV3-1	TRBJ1-1	CASSQNPTGTTEAFF	TGTGCCAGCAGCCAAAACCCAACAGGGACCACTGAAGCTTTCTTT
.	.	TRBV11-3	TRBJ2-2	CASSLVASGELFF	TGTGCCAGCAGCTTAGTTGCCAGCGGGGAGCTGTTTTTT
.	TRBD1	TRBV5-1	TRBJ2-2	CASSPGQRTGELFF	TGCGCCAGCAGTCCGGGACAGCGCACCGGGGAGCTGTTTTTT
few	.	TRBV3-1	TRBJ2-5	CASSQKRGFQTQYF	TGTGCCAGCAGCCAAAAGAGGGGTTTTCAGACCCAGTACTTC
.	.	TRBV7-9	TRBJ2-1	CASSLEPGDLNEQFF	TGTGCCAGCAGCTTAGAACCTGGAGACCTGAATGAGCAGTTCTTC
.	.	TRBV29-1	TRBJ1-6	CSARRGDLSSPLHF	TGCAGCGCGAGAAGGGGGGATCTCTCTTCACCCCTCCACTTT
many	TRBD2	TRBV29-1	TRBJ2-3	CSSSGASGRTDTQYF	TGCAGCAGCTCCGGGGCTAGCGGGAGGACAGATACGCAGTATTTT
.	.	TRBV6-5	TRBJ2-7	CASSLGRAAYEQYF	TGTGCCAGCAGTCTCGGGCGGGCAGCGTACGAGCAGTACTTC
.	.	TRBV7-2	TRBJ1-5	CASSERVTLNQPQHF	TGTGCCAGCAGCGAAAGAGTGACTTTAAATCAGCCCCAGCATTTT
.	.	TRBV7-9	TRBJ2-6	CASSLLRTGANVLTF	TGTGCCAGCAGCTTACTTCGCACTGGGGCCAACGTCCTGACTTTC
few	.	TRBV5-1	TRBJ1-1	CASSLGQFEAFF	TGCGCCAGCAGCTTGGGACAGTTTGAAGCTTTCTTT
many	.	TRBV7-2	TRBJ2-3	CATAQGETDTQYF	TGTGCCACCGCACAGGGCGAAACAGATACGCAGTATTTT
many	TRBD2	TRBV11-2	TRBJ2-4	CASSSGLAEYF	TGTGCCAGCAGCTCGGGACTAGCAGAGTACTTC
few	.	TRBV7-9	TRBJ2-7	CASKNRDTPYEQYF	TGTGCCAGCAAGAACCGGGACACACCCTACGAGCAGTACTTC
.	TRBD1	TRBV2	TRBJ2-7	CASSEVKGTEGEQYF	TGTGCCAGCAGTGAAGTGAAGGGGACAGAGGGGGAGCAGTACTTC
.	.	TRBV13	TRBJ2-7	CASSLRDSALYEQYF	TGTGCCAGCAGCCTCCGAGACAGCGCTCTCTACGAGCAGTACTTC
.	.	TRBV7-2	TRBJ2-7	CASSLGPQVYEQYF	TGTGCCAGCAGCTTAGGGCCTCAGGTCTACGAGCAGTACTTC
many	.	TRBV3-1	TRBJ2-7	CASSLKPGDYEQYF	TGTGCCAGCAGCCTTAAACCCGGGGATTACGAGCAGTACTTC
.	.	TRBV6-6	TRBJ2-5	CASSYSGQSRETQYF	TGTGCCAGCAGTTACTCCGGACAGAGCCGGGAGACCCAGTACTTC
few	.	TRBV25-1	TRBJ2-5	CASSDEFRGETQYF	TGTGCCAGCAGTGATGAGTTCAGGGGAGAGACCCAGTACTTC
.	.	TRBV10-3	TRBJ2-1	CAISESADSLFNNEQFF	TGTGCCATCAGTGAGTCTGCAGACAGCCTATTTAACAATGAGCAGTTCTTC
many	.	TRBV11-2	TRBJ2-5	CASSFKIGGSQETQYF	TGTGCCAGCAGCTTTAAAATAGGCGGAAGTCAAGAGACCCAGTACTTC
.	.	TRBV6-5	TRBJ2-5	CASSPHGGNEETQYF	TGTGCCAGCAGTCCTCACGGGGGAAATGAAGAGACCCAGTACTTC
.	TRBD1	TRBV29-1	TRBJ1-2	CSVEGVGTVYGYTF	TGCAGCGTTGAAGGAGTCGGGACAGTTTATGGCTACACCTTC